Listed below are T cell receptor beta chains from one sample, sequenced in a study of STAT3 mutations in large granular lymphocyte leukemia. The assay was immunoSEQ multiplex PCR, and TCRdb's table has in-frame clones only and misses some. The sample lists about 1,700 clones; roughly 56% were seen once. Specimen: peripheral blood mononuclear cells. The receptors were gathered from a woman aged 65 to 85 with T-cell large granular lymphocyte leukemia. Some clones in this sample may be carry-over from other donors' samples. The conserved cysteine and the conserved F or W are not part of the CDR3 here. Each record gives: V gene, J gene, CDR3 protein.

v_call: TRBV5-4; j_call: TRBJ1-5; cdr3_aa: ASSFSGSNQPQH
v_call: TRBV25-1; j_call: TRBJ1-2; cdr3_aa: ASSESYNGRAGYT
v_call: TRBV25-1; j_call: TRBJ2-3; cdr3_aa: ASSEFSLTDTQY
v_call: TRBV18; j_call: TRBJ2-7; cdr3_aa: ASSPSGQGTYEQY
v_call: TRBV7-9; j_call: TRBJ2-7; cdr3_aa: ASSLEPSGAYEQY
v_call: TRBV5-1; j_call: TRBJ1-2; cdr3_aa: ASSSDRGSGYT
v_call: TRBV18; j_call: TRBJ2-2; cdr3_aa: ASSPPSSTGELF
v_call: TRBV5-1; j_call: TRBJ2-1; cdr3_aa: ASSLAGTSGRYEQF
v_call: TRBV7-9; j_call: TRBJ2-1; cdr3_aa: ASSLGRAGLNEQF
v_call: TRBV18; j_call: TRBJ2-1; cdr3_aa: ASSPLKGQQYNEQF
v_call: TRBV5-1; j_call: TRBJ1-2; cdr3_aa: ASSLDRVGYGYT
v_call: TRBV7-9; j_call: TRBJ2-5; cdr3_aa: ASSRVVRETQY
v_call: TRBV12-5; j_call: TRBJ2-1; cdr3_aa: ASGLVSSYNEQF
v_call: TRBV5-1; j_call: TRBJ1-2; cdr3_aa: ASSLDLALYGYT
v_call: TRBV29-1; j_call: TRBJ1-5; cdr3_aa: SVGGEGPQH